These 10 T cell receptor beta chains were all obtained from the same sample, sequenced in a study of cytomegalovirus exposure and HLA in healthy donors. Assay used: immunoSEQ multiplex PCR; TCRdb lists only in-frame clones, some missing. This sample yields tens of thousands of clones, of which around 96% are seen a single time; approximately 1.3% belongs to the top ten. Sequencing was performed on PBMCs. These receptors were taken from a woman younger than 30 in good health and CMV-seronegative.

The CDR3 DNA is TGTGCCAGCAGCTTCAGGGAGGGCACTGAAGCTTTCTTT. Its translation is CASSFREGTEAFF. The V and J genes are TRBV2 and TRBJ1-1, with D possibly being TRBD1 (5 bases). Germline loops: CDR1 SNHLY, CDR2 FYNNEI. The CDR3 loop spans 13 amino acids. Trimming stripped 6 bases from V and 4 bases from J, with 12 bases between.

This chain uses TRBV2 with TRBJ2-1; 8 bases match TRBD2. Germline V CDR1 and CDR2: SNHLY, FYNNEI. This CDR3 has 16 residues. V was pared by 3 bases and J by 7 bases, with 11 bases of the junction left unmatched. CDR3 amino acids: CASSETGTSGRNEQFF. The CDR3 nucleotides read TGTGCCAGCAGTGAGACCGGGACTAGTGGTCGGAATGAGCAGTTCTTC.

CDR3 sequence: CASSPWKGAGYEQFF. The DNA for the CDR3 is TGTGCCAGCTCACCATGGAAGGGGGCAGGTTATGAGCAGTTCTTC. The V gene is TRBV18, the J gene TRBJ2-1; 7 bases map to TRBD1. The V and J ends lost 2 bases and 8 bases, in that order; junction bases with no gene match: 9. CDR1 is KGHSH, CDR2 LQKENI, per germline. There are 15 residues in the CDR3.

The chain has TRBV30 and TRBJ1-1; D perhaps matches TRBD1 (5 bases). Trimming pared 1 base from V and 6 bases from J, leaving 9 bases between. Germline V gives CDR1 GTSNPN, CDR2 SVGIG (reference sequence). CDR3 length: 12 amino acids. As DNA, the CDR3 is TGTGCCTGGAGTGAGGGGTGGGCTGAAGCTTTCTTT. It encodes CAWSEGWAEAFF.

The V and J genes are TRBV6-5 and TRBJ2-7, with 8 bases matching TRBD2. The V gene's germline CDR1 is MNHEY and CDR2 SVGAGI. This CDR3 region has 15 residues. V lost 5 bases, J lost 0 bases, and 6 bases stayed unmatched. The CDR3 DNA follows: TGTGCCAGCAGTGTCGGGAGGGGGAGCTCCTACGAGCAGTACTTC. This gives the protein CASSVGRGSSYEQYF.

This clone was picked up one time. V usage is TRBV28 and J usage is TRBJ1-1; tentative D call: TRBD1 (5 bases). V gave up 5 bases and J gave up 11 bases, with 18 bases separating them. The CDR3 is made up of 13 amino acids. The germline V gene encodes CDR1 MDHEN and CDR2 SYDVKM. The DNA of the CDR3 is TGTGCCAGCAGTCCCGCGGGGGGAGAAGAGGCTTTCTTT. Its translation: CASSPAGGEEAFF.

In DNA, the CDR3 is TGTGCCAGCAGCCCAGGGGGCGGAGGAACTGAAGCTTTCTTT. It codes for CASSPGGGGTEAFF. This chain links TRBV28 with TRBJ1-1; 8 nucleotides agree with TRBD1. With 6 bases clipped from V and 5 bases from J, the junction kept 8 bases outside the gene matches. The germline gives CDR1 MDHEN, CDR2 SYDVKM. The CDR3 length is 14 residues.

The chain recombines TRBV18 with TRBJ2-7; 9 bases match TRBD2. J gave up 3 bases and V 5 bases, and 11 bases lay outside the gene matches. The CDR3 length is 16 residues. Germline V gene lookup returns CDR1 KGHSH and CDR2 LQKENI. The CDR3 reads CASSSGRIGRFYEQYF. The CDR3 bases are TGTGCCAGCTCAAGCGGGAGGATTGGGCGTTTCTACGAGCAGTACTTC.

The chain joins TRBV4-1 to TRBJ1-6, with TRBD1 matching over 8 bases. The CDR3 runs 17 residues. V was clipped by 2 bases and J by 12 bases; unmatched bases: 15. Germline loops: CDR1 MGHRA, CDR2 YSYEKL. The CDR3 reads CASSQYPGQEFILPLHF. The CDR3 region has the DNA TGCGCCAGCAGCCAATACCCGGGACAGGAGTTTATATTACCCCTCCACTTT.

The chain recombines TRBV6-1 with TRBJ1-1; D remains unclear. Trimming stripped 1 base from V and 4 bases from J, with 7 bases between. The CDR3 loop spans 13 amino acids. Germline CDR1 is MNHNS and CDR2 is SASEGT. The CDR3, as DNA: TGTGCCAGCAGTGAAGAGAGGATCACTGAAGCTTTCTTT. Residues: CASSEERITEAFF.